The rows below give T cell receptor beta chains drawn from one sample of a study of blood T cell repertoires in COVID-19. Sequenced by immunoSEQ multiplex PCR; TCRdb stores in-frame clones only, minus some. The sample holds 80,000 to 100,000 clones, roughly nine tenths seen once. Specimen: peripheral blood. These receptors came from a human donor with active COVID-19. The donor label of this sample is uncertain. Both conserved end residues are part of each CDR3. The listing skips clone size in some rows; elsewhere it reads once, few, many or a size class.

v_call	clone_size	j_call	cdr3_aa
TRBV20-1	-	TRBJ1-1	CSVGGYTEAFF
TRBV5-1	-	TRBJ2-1	CASSTPQGNEQFF
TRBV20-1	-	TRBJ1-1	CSAREYYEAFF
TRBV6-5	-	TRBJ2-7	CASSATQGAHEQYF
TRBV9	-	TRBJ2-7	CASSSRETYEQYF
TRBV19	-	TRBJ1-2	CASSRPGDYGYTF
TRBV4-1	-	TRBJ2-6	CASSQDAGANVLTF
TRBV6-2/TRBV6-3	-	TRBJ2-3	CASSYGLATDTQYF
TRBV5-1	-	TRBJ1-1	CASSYRDSDDTEAFF
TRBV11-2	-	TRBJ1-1	CASSLRGNTEAFF
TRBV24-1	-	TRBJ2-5	CATSDPDSSAQYF
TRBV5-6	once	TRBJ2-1	CASSLAGERLYNEQFF
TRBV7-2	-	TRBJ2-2	CASSLVVGANGELFF
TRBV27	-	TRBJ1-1	CASSPPRAGVNTEAFF